This is a list of T cell receptor beta chains from one sample in a study of T cell responses to AZD1222 COVID-19 vaccine. TCRdb's table, derived via immunoSEQ multiplex PCR, lists solely in-frame clones and lacks some. This sample has 150,000 to 200,000 clones; about 94% occur once, and the top ten carry roughly 8.4%. The input for sequencing was peripheral blood, taken on day 0 of AZD1222 vaccination. These TCRs come from an adult in good health. Both conserved end residues are part of each CDR3. Fields, in order: clone size, V gene, D gene, CDR3 length, J gene, CDR3 DNA, CDR3 protein. A D gene is named only where the DNA matches it firmly. The size field is filled for only some rows; it gives once, few, many or a size class.

>.|TRBV6-1|.|15|TRBJ2-7
TGTGCCAGCAGTGAAGCGGGCAGGGAGGCACACGAGCAGTACTTC
CASSEAGREAHEQYF
>.|TRBV10-2|.|13|TRBJ1-5
TGCGCCAGCAGTTCCGGGACATTCCAGCCCCAGCATTTT
CASSSGTFQPQHF
>.|TRBV28|.|14|TRBJ2-7
TGTGCCAGCAGTTTCCCAGGGCGGGGTTACGAGCAGTACTTC
CASSFPGRGYEQYF
>.|TRBV29-1|.|13|TRBJ1-1
TGCAGCGTTGAAAACTCCCGGGAGACTGAAGCTTTCTTT
CSVENSRETEAFF
>.|TRBV5-4|.|17|TRBJ2-2
TGTGCCAGCAGCTTGGTGAATTCCAGGGTGGCCACCGGGGAGCTGTTTTTT
CASSLVNSRVATGELFF
>.|TRBV9|TRBD2|16|TRBJ2-2
TGTGCCAGCAGCGTCCTAGCGGGAGGGCAGATCGGGGAGCTGTTTTTT
CASSVLAGGQIGELFF
>.|TRBV4-1|TRBD1|16|TRBJ1-5
TGCGCCAGCAGCCGAAAGCTGGGACAGGCGGCGGAGCCCCAGCATTTT
CASSRKLGQAAEPQHF
>once|TRBV7-9|.|12|TRBJ2-1
TGTGCCAGCAGCGAAACCTACAATGAGCAGTTCTTC
CASSETYNEQFF
>.|TRBV28|.|14|TRBJ1-2
TGTGCCAGCAGTCTGGGTACCTCGGCACCGGGCTACACCTTC
CASSLGTSAPGYTF
>.|TRBV15|TRBD2|14|TRBJ2-5
TGTGCCACCAGCAGACTAAGCGGGGCCTCGGCCCAGTACTTC
CATSRLSGASAQYF
>.|TRBV5-5|.|16|TRBJ2-2
TGTGCCAGCAGCTTTTTCCACGGGCAGAACACCGGGGAGCTGTTTTTT
CASSFFHGQNTGELFF
>.|TRBV5-1|TRBD1|15|TRBJ2-2
TGCGCCAGCAGCCCCGGGACAGCGGACACCGGGGAGCTGTTTTTT
CASSPGTADTGELFF
>.|TRBV5-1|TRBD2|17|TRBJ2-3
TGCGCCAGCAGCAAATGGACTAGCGGGGATAGCACAGATACGCAGTATTTT
CASSKWTSGDSTDTQYF
>once|TRBV19|.|14|TRBJ2-2
TGTGCCAGTAGTATCCCCCTAGCTGGCGGGGAGCTGTTTTTT
CASSIPLAGGELFF
>.|TRBV12-3/TRBV12-4|.|11|TRBJ2-5
TGTGCCAGCAGTTTAGGTGGGACCCAGTACTTC
CASSLGGTQYF
>.|TRBV4-1|TRBD2|17|TRBJ2-2
TGCGCCAGCAGCCAAGCGGGACTAGCGGGAGGCACCGGGGAGCTGTTTTTT
CASSQAGLAGGTGELFF
>.|TRBV13|.|11|TRBJ2-1
TGTGCCAGCAGCGAGGGAGATGAGCAGTTCTTC
CASSEGDEQFF
>.|TRBV9|.|16|TRBJ2-4
TGTGCCAGCAGCGTAGGGGGTAGTGGGGTCCAAAACATTCAGTACTTC
CASSVGGSGVQNIQYF
>.|TRBV4-2|.|14|TRBJ1-2
TGTGCCAGCAGCCAGGATGGGACGGACTATGGCTACACCTTC
CASSQDGTDYGYTF
>.|TRBV24-1|.|15|TRBJ2-7
TGTGCCACCAGTGATTTGACGGGGCAAAACTACGAGCAGTACTTC
CATSDLTGQNYEQYF
>once|TRBV28|.|15|TRBJ2-7
TGTGCCAGCAGCTCCCCGGTCAAAAGGGATTACGAGCAGTACTTC
CASSSPVKRDYEQYF
>.|TRBV3-1/TRBV3-2|TRBD1|14|TRBJ1-4
TGTGCCAGCAGCCGTAGGACAGGGATTGAAAAACTGTTTTTT
CASSRRTGIEKLFF
>.|TRBV28|.|13|TRBJ1-2
TGTGCCAGCAGCCTACAGGTCTCCTATGGCTACACCTTC
CASSLQVSYGYTF
>.|TRBV4-3|.|15|TRBJ1-6
TGCGCCAGCAGCCAAGACGGCATACATAATTCACCCCTCCACTTT
CASSQDGIHNSPLHF
>.|TRBV10-3|TRBD2|16|TRBJ2-5
TGTGCCATCAGTGCGAGACTAGCGGGGGATGGGGAGACCCAGTACTTC
CAISARLAGDGETQYF
>.|TRBV3-1/TRBV3-2|.|15|TRBJ2-7
TGTGCCAGCAGCTTTGGTCGGGTTGGGGTTAACGAGCAGTACTTC
CASSFGRVGVNEQYF
>.|TRBV5-1|TRBD1|15|TRBJ1-4
TGCGCCAGCAGCTCCTCCGGGACAGGGGGTGAAAAACTGTTTTTT
CASSSSGTGGEKLFF
>.|TRBV19|.|14|TRBJ1-1
TGTGCCAGTAGTATTAAGGGGGTGAACACTGAAGCTTTCTTT
CASSIKGVNTEAFF
>.|TRBV6-5|TRBD2|14|TRBJ2-3
TGTGCCAGCCTCGGACTAGGGATGGCAGATACGCAGTATTTT
CASLGLGMADTQYF
>once|TRBV28|TRBD1|16|TRBJ1-1
TGTGCCAGCAGTTTAGTGACAGGGGGTGGTTCGACTGAAGCTTTCTTT
CASSLVTGGGSTEAFF
>.|TRBV28|.|15|TRBJ1-3
TGTGCCAGCAGTTTACAATCCCTCTCTGGAAACACCATATATTTT
CASSLQSLSGNTIYF
>once|TRBV9|TRBD2|14|TRBJ2-7
TGTGCCAGCAGCGTATTAGCGGGAGGGTACGAGCAGTACTTC
CASSVLAGGYEQYF
>.|TRBV3-1/TRBV3-2|TRBD1|15|TRBJ1-2
TGTGCCAGCAGCTCCCACAGGGGACCTAACTATGGCTACACCTTC
CASSSHRGPNYGYTF
>once|TRBV19|.|13|TRBJ2-7
TGTGCCAGTAGTGGAGGCCGGGACTACGAGCAGTACTTC
CASSGGRDYEQYF
>.|TRBV7-8|.|19|TRBJ1-6
TGTGCCAGCAGCTTAGTCGATTTGTCGGCAGGCTCCTATAATTCACCCCTCCACTTT
CASSLVDLSAGSYNSPLHF
>.|TRBV19|.|15|TRBJ1-5
TGTGCCAGTAGTATTCCAGGGGCGAGGAATCAGCCCCAGCATTTT
CASSIPGARNQPQHF
>.|TRBV5-1|.|16|TRBJ2-2
TGCGCCAGCAGTCTGGCCGGGTCCCCAAACACCGGGGAGCTGTTTTTT
CASSLAGSPNTGELFF
>.|TRBV5-3|TRBD2|13|TRBJ2-7
TGTGCCAGAAGCTTGGCGGGAGGACGCGAGCAGTACTTC
CARSLAGGREQYF
>.|TRBV5-1|TRBD1|19|TRBJ2-2
TGCGCCAGCAGCTTGAACTGGGGACAGACAGACACCGGGGCCGGGGAGCTGTTTTTT
CASSLNWGQTDTGAGELFF
>once|TRBV6-5|.|12|TRBJ1-5
TGTGCCAGCAGCGTCGGGGGGGAGCCCCAGCATTTT
CASSVGGEPQHF
>once|TRBV2|TRBD1|15|TRBJ2-2
TGTGCCAGCAGTGAATGGGCAGGGGGAACCGGGGAGCTGTTTTTT
CASSEWAGGTGELFF
>.|TRBV9|.|15|TRBJ2-2
TGTGCCAGCAGCGTCGCCCACCAAAACACCGGGGAGCTGTTTTTT
CASSVAHQNTGELFF
>.|TRBV27|TRBD1|16|TRBJ2-2
TGTGCCAGCAGAGACCTGGGACAGGCGCACACCGGGGAGCTGTTTTTT
CASRDLGQAHTGELFF
>.|TRBV4-3|.|14|TRBJ1-2
TGCGCCAGCAGCCGGACGGTCTCTAACTATGGCTACACCTTC
CASSRTVSNYGYTF
>.|TRBV10-1|.|14|TRBJ1-1
TGCGCCAGCAGTGTAAAGGCGGCGGGCACTGAAGCTTTCTTT
CASSVKAAGTEAFF
>.|TRBV28|.|15|TRBJ1-2
TGTGCCAGCAGTTTAGGACAGCTACGGGACTATGGCTACACCTTC
CASSLGQLRDYGYTF
>once|TRBV28|.|14|TRBJ1-2
TGTGCCAGCAGTTTGCTTATCTACGTCTATGGCTACACCTTC
CASSLLIYVYGYTF
>.|TRBV5-8|TRBD2|20|TRBJ2-1
TGTGCCAGCAGCTTGAAAGGGTTAGGACTAGCGGGAGGGCCTTTCAATGAGCAGTTCTTC
CASSLKGLGLAGGPFNEQFF
>.|TRBV28|TRBD1|13|TRBJ2-7
TGTGCCAGCAAGAGGACAGGGACCTACGAGCAGTACTTC
CASKRTGTYEQYF
>.|TRBV5-1|TRBD1|17|TRBJ1-2
TGCGCCAGCAGCTTGGAGGGACAGGGGGCAGGAAACTATGGCTACACCTTC
CASSLEGQGAGNYGYTF
>few|TRBV6-4|.|17|TRBJ1-6
TGTGCCAGCAGCCGGGTCCCCGGGGGCTCCTATAATTCACCCCTCCACTTT
CASSRVPGGSYNSPLHF
>once|TRBV21-1|.|14|TRBJ2-7
TGTGCCAGCAGCAAAGCCGGGACTCAATACGAGCAGTACTTC
CASSKAGTQYEQYF
>.|TRBV3-1/TRBV3-2|.|13|TRBJ2-1
TGTGCCAGCACCCCTGGGGGGCGCGGTGAGCAGTTCTTC
CASTPGGRGEQFF
>.|TRBV11-2|.|12|TRBJ2-3
TGTGCCAGCAGCTTATTCGAGAGTACGCAGTATTTT
CASSLFESTQYF
>.|TRBV25-1|.|13|TRBJ1-2
TGTGCCAGCAGTGGCGGGTTTAACTATGGCTACACCTTC
CASSGGFNYGYTF